These 27 T cell receptor beta chains share one sample of origin, sequenced in a study of OX40 agonist ivuxolimab in advanced cancers. Libraries were prepared by immunoSEQ multiplex PCR; TCRdb keeps only in-frame clonotypes and omits some of them. The table records around 16,000 clones, around 60% of them present only once. The source material was CD4+ or CD8+ T cells sorted from blood, sampled in a trial of the OX40 agonist ivuxolimab. Receptor source: an adult with an advanced solid tumor such as melanoma, head and neck, liver or kidney cancer.

The table lists this clone with a few counts. The chain links TRBV6-5 to TRBJ1-2; D gene ambiguous. Germline CDR1 MNHEY, CDR2 SVGAGI. The CDR3 loop spans 13 amino acids. V lost 0 bases to trimming and J lost 6 bases, with 8 bases between them. Here the CDR3 reads CASSYSGGDGYTF. The CDR3 DNA reads as TGTGCCAGCAGTTACTCGGGCGGGGATGGCTACACCTTC.

The V call is TRBV5-5, the J call TRBJ1-4; D gene uncertain. V was shortened by 4 bases and J by 1 base, with 5 bases between the two germline ends. Germline CDR1 is SGHKS and CDR2 is YYEKEE (reference sequence). The CDR3 runs to 13 residues. The CDR3 nucleotides read TGTGCCAGCAGCCCCGGAACTAATGAAAAACTGTTTTTT. It is translated as CASSPGTNEKLFF.

The chain joins TRBV10-1 to TRBJ2-3; D unclear. The CDR3 length is 15 residues. The V gene lost 1 base and the J gene lost 0 bases, with 8 bases spanning the gap. Germline assignment: CDR1 WNHNN and CDR2 SYGVQD (reference sequence). CDR3 DNA: TGCGCCAGCAGTGAGTTTGTGGGAAGCACAGATACGCAGTATTTT. It is translated as CASSEFVGSTDTQYF.

This clone was counted between two and nine times. The J gene is TRBJ2-7, the V gene TRBV7-9, with D unresolved. CDR3 size: 14 residues. V was trimmed by 1 base and J by 2 bases, leaving 9 bases between them. Germline assignment: CDR1 SEHNR and CDR2 FQNEAQ (reference sequence). CDR3 residues: CASSLGSTAYEQYF. The CDR3 DNA reads as TGTGCCAGCAGCTTAGGGTCTACCGCCTACGAGCAGTACTTC. Looking up the rest from reference TRBV7-9 and TRBJ2-7 gives the full variable domain: DTGVSQNPRHKITKRGQNVTFRCDPISEHNRLYWYRQTLGQGPEFLTYFQNEAQLEKSRLLSDRFSAERPKGSFSTLEIQRTEQGDSAMYLCASSLGSTAYEQYFGPGTRLTVT.

This clone was found a few times. This rearrangement joins TRBV6-5 to TRBJ1-5; the D gene is possibly TRBD1 (5 bases). Trimming shortened V by 2 bases and J by 7 bases, and 9 bases separated the two germline ends. There are 13 residues in the CDR3. Looked up from germline, CDR1 is MNHEY and CDR2 is SVGAGI. The CDR3 bases are TGTGCCAGCAGTTACGGGGGAGGGCAGCCCCAGCATTTT. Translation gives CASSYGGGQPQHF.

The chain employs TRBV6-6 and TRBJ1-3; weak D call: TRBD1 (5 bases). CDR1 is MNHNY and CDR2 is SVGAGI in the germline V gene (reference sequence). Trimming removed 1 base from V and 0 bases from J, with 10 bases in between. There are 16 residues in the CDR3. CDR3 bases: TGTGCCAGCAGTTACTTCAGGGATGGCTCTGGAAACACCATATATTTT. It encodes CASSYFRDGSGNTIYF.

This clone is termed medium-sized. The chain carries TRBV15 and TRBJ2-1; D unresolved. The length of the CDR3 is 16 residues. Germline CDR1 LNHNV, CDR2 YYDKDF (reference sequence). The V end was cut by 1 base, the J end by 0 bases, with 10 bases between. CDR3 bases: TGTGCCACCAGCAGAGGACGGCAGCCCTCCTACAATGAGCAGTTCTTC. It is translated as CATSRGRQPSYNEQFF.

This clone is classed as medium-sized. The chain links TRBV7-2 to TRBJ2-7, with 8 bases aligning to TRBD2. The ends lost 0 bases at V and 0 bases at J; junction bases unmatched: 4. The CDR3 length is 16 residues. CDR1 SGHTA and CDR2 FQGNSA come from the germline V gene. CDR3 residues: CASSLAAGGSSYEQYF. DNA for the CDR3: TGTGCCAGCAGCTTAGCCGCGGGGGGCTCCTCCTACGAGCAGTACTTC.

This clone was seen a few times. The V gene is TRBV6-5, the J gene TRBJ1-2; D is perhaps TRBD1 (5 bases). Per the germline V gene, CDR1 is MNHEY and CDR2 is SVGAGI. V was shortened by 6 bases and J by 7 bases, with 18 bases between the two germline ends. This CDR3 has 14 amino acids. CDR3: CASSPQGGGSGYTF. The CDR3 DNA is TGTGCCAGCAGCCCTCAGGGTGGGGGTTCTGGCTACACCTTC.

The gene calls are TRBV30 and TRBJ2-7, with D possibly called TRBD1 or TRBD2 (6 bases each). The V end lost 3 bases, the J end lost 6 bases, and 15 bases lay between the germline ends. The CDR3 sequence is 13 residues long. Per germline, CDR1 GTSNPN and CDR2 SVGIG (reference sequence). CDR3 coding DNA: TGTGCCTGGAGCGTGGTGGGGGGCTCCGAGCAGTACTTC. Translating gives CAWSVVGGSEQYF.

The chain combines TRBV6-6 with TRBJ1-2; possible D gene TRBD1, 5 bases. The CDR3 runs 15 residues. Germline-derived CDR1 and CDR2 are MNHNY and SVGAGI (reference sequence). The V end was cut by 6 bases, the J end by 3 bases, with 17 bases between. The CDR3 region is CASSSTGTDYYGYTF. CDR3 DNA sequence: TGTGCCAGCAGCTCCACCGGGACGGACTACTATGGCTACACCTTC.

The chain is built from TRBV10-1 and TRBJ2-3; TRBD2 agrees at 10 bases. The germline V gene has CDR1 WNHNN and CDR2 SYGVQD (reference sequence). The CDR3 covers 16 residues. Unmatched junction bases numbered 3, after V lost 2 bases and J lost 1 base. The CDR3 DNA reads TGCGCCAGCAGTGAGACCCTAGCGGGGGGCACAGATACGCAGTATTTT. Protein sequence: CASSETLAGGTDTQYF.

The chain carries TRBV6-5 and TRBJ2-7; no firm D call. Trimming took off 5 bases at V and 7 bases at J, with 18 bases between the two ends. CDR3 size: 14 residues. The germline CDR1 and CDR2 sequences are MNHEY and SVGAGI. The CDR3: CASSVSALLGEQYF. In nucleotides, the CDR3 is TGTGCCAGCAGTGTATCAGCCTTGCTGGGAGAGCAGTACTTC.

The J gene is TRBJ2-2, the V gene TRBV7-9, with 12 nucleotides matching TRBD2. CDR3 length: 15 amino acids. The trim removed 5 bases at V and 5 bases at J, leaving 3 bases unmatched. Germline CDR1 SEHNR, CDR2 FQNEAQ (reference sequence). In DNA, the CDR3 is TGTGCCAGCAGCCGAACTAGCGGGGGGACCGGGGAGCTGTTTTTT. This codes for CASSRTSGGTGELFF.

The chain combines TRBV4-1 with TRBJ1-1, with D maybe TRBD1 (5 bases). The germline V gene has CDR1 MGHRA and CDR2 YSYEKL. V dropped 3 bases and J dropped 4 bases, with 15 bases sitting between them. The CDR3 runs to 15 residues. The CDR3 coding sequence is TGCGCCAGCAGCCAGGATTTCAGGGTGGGCACTGAAGCTTTCTTT. This gives the protein CASSQDFRVGTEAFF.

This clone has only a few counts. The DNA for the CDR3 is TGTGCCAGCAGCTTGGGACAGGGGGATCAGCCCCAGCATTTT. It yields the protein CASSLGQGDQPQHF. V usage is TRBV5-6 and J usage is TRBJ1-5; 9 nucleotides agree with TRBD1. With V trimmed by 0 bases and J by 5 bases, 0 bases remained unmatched. Germline V gives CDR1 SGHDT, CDR2 YYEEEE. The CDR3 sequence is 14 residues long.

This sequence joins TRBV13 and TRBJ2-5; maybe TRBD1 (5 bases). V was pared by 2 bases and J by 1 base, with 11 bases between. The CDR3 consists of 15 residues. Germline V gene lookup returns CDR1 PRHDT and CDR2 FYEKMQ (reference sequence). The CDR3, as DNA: TGTGCCAGCAGCTTACCCCAGGGAAGCCAAGAGACCCAGTACTTC. It specifies CASSLPQGSQETQYF.

This clone was detected a few times. This chain links TRBV7-3 with TRBJ1-2, with D possibly being TRBD1 (5 bases). Deletions cut 0 bases from V and 4 bases from J, with 15 bases between. This CDR3 is built from 16 residues. From germline, CDR1 is SGHTA and CDR2 FQGTGA. The CDR3 protein is CASSLTGGAARYGYTF. Here the CDR3 DNA reads TGTGCCAGCAGCTTAACGGGTGGGGCGGCTCGCTATGGCTACACCTTC.

This sequence joins TRBV27 and TRBJ1-5, with a tentative D call TRBD1 (5 bases). Germline V CDR1 and CDR2: MNHEY, SMNVEV (reference sequence). V was pared by 10 bases and J by 2 bases, with 15 bases between. The CDR3 runs to 14 residues. The DNA for the CDR3 is TGTGCCACCCGGGGATCGACAGGCAATCAGCCCCAGCATTTT. Translating it yields CATRGSTGNQPQHF.

J is TRBJ2-3 and V is TRBV5-4; D unresolved. The V end was cut by 0 bases, the J end by 2 bases, with 4 bases between. The CDR3 extends over 13 amino acids. Germline-derived CDR1 and CDR2 are SGHNT and YYREEE (reference sequence). The CDR3 DNA is TGTGCCAGCAGCTTGGACGACACAGATACGCAGTATTTT. It codes for CASSLDDTDTQYF.

To note about this clone: The junction differs from germline at one of its ends, possibly a read error. This sequence joins TRBV9 and TRBJ1-5; no definite D call. Germline CDR1 SGDLS, CDR2 YYNGEE. The CDR3 length is 14 residues. For the CDR3, the DNA is TGTGCCAGCAGCGTGGACGATAGCAATCAGCTCCAGCATTTT. Amino acid sequence: CASSVDDSNQLQHF.

The CDR3 DNA reads TGCGCCAGCAGCCAAGAGAGTGGTGGAAACACCATATATTTT. It encodes CASSQESGGNTIYF. The chain combines TRBV4-3 with TRBJ1-3; D not resolved. Germline loops: CDR1 LGHNA, CDR2 YSLEER. The CDR3 has 14 residues. V shed 0 bases and J shed 3 bases, with 6 bases lying between them.

This rearrangement joins TRBV7-2 to TRBJ2-2; tentatively, D is TRBD1 or TRBD2 (6 bases each). In germline, CDR1 is SGHTA, CDR2 FQGNSA. This CDR3 spans 16 amino acids. V shed 5 bases and J shed 4 bases, with 17 bases lying between them. In nucleotides, the CDR3 is TGTGCCAGCAGCCCAGTGGGGGGCTGGGGCACCGGGGAGCTGTTTTTT. It yields the protein CASSPVGGWGTGELFF.

Within the sample, this clone is medium-sized. Here the CDR3 reads CATQGPQGGYTF. The CDR3 DNA follows: TGTGCCACTCAGGGTCCGCAGGGAGGCTACACCTTC. The rearrangement uses TRBV27 and TRBJ1-2, with TRBD1 as a possible D gene (5 bases). The CDR3 extends over 12 amino acids. The V gene lost 10 bases and the J gene lost 8 bases, with 17 bases spanning the gap. CDR1 and CDR2 (germline): MNHEY, SMNVEV (reference sequence).

The rearrangement uses TRBV25-1 and TRBJ2-7; D uncertain. Trimming left V 10 bases short and J 3 bases short, with 10 bases between. This CDR3 has 11 amino acids. Germline V gene data show CDR1 as MGHDK and CDR2 as SYGVNS. For the CDR3, the DNA is TGTGCCACCCGGAAATTCTACGAGCAGTACTTC. This gives the protein CATRKFYEQYF.

V and J are TRBV6-5 and TRBJ2-1; D is ambiguous. The CDR3 spans 13 residues. Germline assignment: CDR1 MNHEY and CDR2 SVGAGI. Trimming pared 0 bases from V and 9 bases from J, leaving 9 bases between. The CDR3, as DNA: TGTGCCAGCAGTTACTCTGTAAAGACTGAGCAGTTCTTC. Its protein product is CASSYSVKTEQFF.

This clone was seen a few times. The gene calls are TRBV30 and TRBJ1-1, with D possibly being TRBD1 (5 bases). The CDR3 runs to 13 residues. Germline-derived CDR1 and CDR2 are GTSNPN and SVGIG (reference sequence). V lost 2 bases and J 5 bases, leaving 12 bases between the germline ends. CDR3 bases: TGTGCCTGGAGTATAGCAGGGAAGACTGAAGCTTTCTTT. It encodes CAWSIAGKTEAFF.